The 8 T cell receptor beta chains given below trace back to one sample, sequenced in a study of neurological immune-mediated disorders. Each CDR3 protein is one row after TCRdb ran MiXCR on the 5' RACE reads. Found here are about 59,000 distinct CDR3 sequences, 20% to 30% of them singletons; the top ten hold less than 6%. The time point is: technical triplicate 2. Sequenced input: PBMCs. The receptors here all came from a man in his sixties with HTLV-1-associated myelopathy (HAM/TSP).

In the case of this clonotype: At one of its ends the junction is not consistent with the germline gene, which may arise from a read error. The chain has TRBV5-1 and TRBJ2-3, with unresolved D. CDR1 SGHRS and CDR2 YFSETQ come from the germline V gene. The CDR3 runs 13 residues. The CDR3 sequence: CASSVIGTYTQYF. DNA for the CDR3: TGCGCCAGCAGCGTGATAGGCACATATACGCAGTATTTT.

This clonotype was found many times. This chain connects TRBV12-3 or TRBV12-4 to TRBJ1-1, with D possibly being TRBD1 (5 bases). The V and J ends lost 5 bases and 1 base respectively, with 8 bases between them. CDR3 length: 13 amino acids. The CDR3 region is CASSATGNTEAFF. The CDR3 DNA is TGTGCCAGCAGTGCAACAGGGAACACTGAAGCTTTCTTT.

Many counts were recorded for this clonotype. The V and J genes are TRBV6-5 and TRBJ2-4; 7 bases map to TRBD1. The CDR3 covers 17 residues. In germline, CDR1 is MNHEY, CDR2 SVGAGI. V lost 8 bases to trimming and J lost 6 bases; unmatched junction nucleotides: 19. This CDR3 reads CASAETGPPLRINIQYF. In DNA, the CDR3 is TGTGCCAGCGCCGAGACAGGGCCCCCACTTCGTATAAACATTCAGTACTTC.

This clonotype showed up just a few times. The chain carries TRBV19 and TRBJ1-4; D unresolved. This CDR3 has 13 residues. Trimming removed 5 bases from V and 5 bases from J, with 9 bases in between. Per the germline V gene, CDR1 is LNHDA and CDR2 is SQIVND (reference sequence). CDR3 amino acids: CASSRLKNEKLFF. The CDR3 region has the DNA TGTGCCAGTAGTCGATTGAAAAATGAAAAACTGTTTTTT.

The chain joins TRBV7-2 to TRBJ2-7, with D maybe TRBD1 (6 bases). The V end lost 6 bases, the J end lost 4 bases, and 10 bases lay between the germline ends. CDR1 and CDR2 from the germline V gene are SGHTA and FQGNSA. The CDR3 spans 12 residues. The CDR3 nucleotides are TGTGCCAGCAGAGGCCAGGGGTACGAGCAGTACTTC. Translated: CASRGQGYEQYF.

This clonotype was found many times. The gene calls are TRBV15 and TRBJ2-2; tentatively, D is TRBD1 or TRBD2 (5 bases each). CDR1 is LNHNV and CDR2 is YYDKDF in the germline V gene (reference sequence). V dropped 8 bases and J dropped 3 bases, with 10 bases sitting between them. The CDR3 contains 13 residues. The CDR3 sequence: CATGGRHTGELFF. For the CDR3, the DNA is TGTGCCACCGGGGGACGGCACACCGGGGAGCTGTTTTTT.

This clonotype was picked up many times. The gene calls are TRBV5-1 and TRBJ2-5, with 16 bases fitting TRBD2. Germline trimming cut 7 bases from V and 5 bases from J; bases unmatched to any gene: 8. The CDR3 is 16 amino acids. CDR1 and CDR2 from the germline V gene are SGHRS and YFSETQ. CDR3 sequence (DNA): TGCGCCAGCGGCGGGACTAGCGGGAGGGCCGGTGAGACCCAGTACTTC. This encodes CASGGTSGRAGETQYF.

The table lists this clonotype with many counts. The rearrangement links TRBV10-2 to TRBJ2-1; 9 nucleotides align to TRBD1. The CDR3 runs to 15 residues. Germline V gene data show CDR1 as WSHSY and CDR2 as SAAADI. V lost 6 bases and J lost 4; bases outside the gene matches: 7. The CDR3: CASRDTGGYYNEQFF. CDR3 DNA sequence: TGCGCCAGCAGGGATACAGGGGGCTATTACAATGAGCAGTTCTTC.